The entry below gives a single TCR beta chain sequence along with its context. It has no known antigen specificity. It has no much larger one-base neighbor in the sample; base qualities were not kept. To demonstrate the VDJtools post-analysis software, the study profiled TCR beta repertoires from the peripheral blood of 13 young patients with multiple sclerosis. The patients with multiple sclerosis were children and adolescents between roughly 6 and 16 years of age. Library preparation employed PCR. The sample was run on an Illumina HiSeq 2500. To reduce PCR and sequencing biases, unique molecular identifiers were built into the TCR beta cDNA libraries. Per 1 to 10 million input T cells, approximately 500,000 cDNA molecules were obtained, such that each molecule approximated one T cell. The patient libraries were prepared and sequenced using the same protocol as the earlier healthy control dataset. Samples belonging to the same batch were prepared together, multiplexed and sequenced on a shared HiSeq lane. The source study handled its data this way. Raw barcoded reads were processed with MIGEC, discarding single-read molecular identifier groups before consensus assembly and CDR3 extraction. Clonotype tables were post-analysed with VDJtools, and diversity was normalized by down-sampling all datasets to the smallest sample size. In repertoire overlap clustering, CDR3 amino acid sequences, but not nucleotide sequences, were matched to correct batch-related cross-sample contamination. TCRdb handled the public reads itself, with Q25 trimming in fastp and clone calling in MiXCR, and kept productive beta chains. Each entry merges the rows of one CDR3 protein and shows their most common DNA and genes. None of the V and J calls come from the authors' own analysis; TCRdb made them. This sample holds some 800,000 distinct CDR3 sequences; 40% to 55% were observed only once. The ten largest account for approximately 4.4% of the sample.

The entry originates in a study of post-analysis software for immune sequencing data (dated by TCRdb to about 2015). Describing the broader study: Relapsing-remitting, secondary progressive and progressive-relapsing multiple sclerosis were recorded as disease courses, and subtype annotation was lacking for some patients. A subset of samples was prepared in parallel using single-end sample barcoding, then pooled and co-amplified after Illumina adapter ligation. The multiple sclerosis patient repertoires were compared with 11 previously published healthy control repertoires from donors aged about 6 to 26 years. The paper as a whole reports these results and caveats: Strong co-clustering of samples prepared in the same batch was shown by direct clustering with F measure, prompting a batch-effect correction. The multiple sclerosis patient group was slightly younger than the control group. Compared with controls, multiple sclerosis patients had significantly lower normalized Chao1 diversity, a finding suggesting substantial peripheral T-cell clonal expansion. Significantly higher frequencies in patients than in controls were found for several TRBV segments, including TRBV5-6, TRBV5-1 and TRBV20-1.

The germline V gene (reference sequence) gives CDR1 as GTSNPN and CDR2 as SVGIG. The CDR3 covers 15 residues, taking in both the cysteine and the phenylalanine. CDR3 DNA only is kept here, 45 bases in frame from base 1. A distance of 19 bases separates the germline ends of V and J, which lose 3 bases and 7 bases respectively. The chain is made from TRBV30 and TRBJ2-1, with a tentative D call of TRBD1 or TRBD2, each matching 5 bases. Sequenced sample: blood. The clonotype originates from a girl between 10 and 17 years old with multiple sclerosis. The CDR3 region: CAWRLGRGKGNEQFF. The sequence in DNA is TGTGCCTGGAGGTTAGGACGGGGCAAGGGGAATGAGCAGTTCTTC.